This TCR beta chain is from a study of cytomegalovirus exposure and HLA in healthy donors. Study findings and constraints: TCR beta chains numbering under 200 were designated cytomegalovirus-associated. Compared with the roughly 700-donor mean, an Asian-associated ancestry cluster reportedly had fewer N-insertions, according to a later analysis.

Concerning this clone itself: What it recognizes is unknown.

A multiplex PCR was run with 60 Vbeta primers and 13 Jbeta primers. Clones were read by immunoSEQ multiplex PCR, and TCRdb kept only the in-frame ones, dropping some. The profile shows about 200,000 clones, about 78% of them singletons. Material: PBMCs. The sequence was obtained from a woman aged 25 to 39 in good health and CMV-seronegative.

The CDR3 region is CALDTYNEQFF. Written as DNA, the CDR3 is TGTGCCTTAGACACATACAATGAGCAGTTCTTC. The chain employs TRBV30 and TRBJ2-1; D unresolved. Germline CDR1 GTSNPN, CDR2 SVGIG (reference sequence). The CDR3 sequence is 11 residues long. Trimming left V 7 bases short and J 4 bases short, with 8 bases between.